Listed here is a single T cell receptor beta chain. No antigen is known for it. Clones were read by immunoSEQ multiplex PCR, and TCRdb kept only the in-frame ones, dropping some. The sample yields roughly 26,000 clones, 81% seen once. Germline CDR1 is SEHNR and CDR2 is FQNEAQ (reference sequence). The V and J ends lost 5 bases and 10 bases respectively, with 11 bases between them. This CDR3 comprises 11 residues. The data originate from a study of T cells in localized non-small cell lung cancer. Study results and limitations: Exceeding tumor, uninvolved adjacent lung had the highest T cell clonality. Across samples, adjacent lung featured a median around 56 of the top 100 tumor clones.

The chain recombines TRBV7-9 with TRBJ1-2; the D is unclear. The sample here was peripheral blood, taken before any cancer treatment. This receptor was taken from a man aged 35-69 years with stage III squamous cell lung carcinoma. The CDR3 coding sequence is TGTGCCAGCAGCGTTTCACAATACTACACCTTC. Protein: CASSVSQYYTF.